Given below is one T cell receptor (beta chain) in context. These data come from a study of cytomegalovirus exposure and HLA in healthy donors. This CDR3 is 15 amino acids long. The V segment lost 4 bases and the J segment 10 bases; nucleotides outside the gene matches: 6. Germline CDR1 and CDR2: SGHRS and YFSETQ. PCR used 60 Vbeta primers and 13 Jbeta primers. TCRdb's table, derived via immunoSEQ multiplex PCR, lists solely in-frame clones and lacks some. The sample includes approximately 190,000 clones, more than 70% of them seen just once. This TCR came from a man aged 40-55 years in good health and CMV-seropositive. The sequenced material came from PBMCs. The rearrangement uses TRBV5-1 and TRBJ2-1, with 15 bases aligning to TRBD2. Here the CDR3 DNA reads TGCGCCAGCAGCCGGACTAGCGGGAGGGCCGGAGAGCAGTTCTTC. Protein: CASSRTSGRAGEQFF.